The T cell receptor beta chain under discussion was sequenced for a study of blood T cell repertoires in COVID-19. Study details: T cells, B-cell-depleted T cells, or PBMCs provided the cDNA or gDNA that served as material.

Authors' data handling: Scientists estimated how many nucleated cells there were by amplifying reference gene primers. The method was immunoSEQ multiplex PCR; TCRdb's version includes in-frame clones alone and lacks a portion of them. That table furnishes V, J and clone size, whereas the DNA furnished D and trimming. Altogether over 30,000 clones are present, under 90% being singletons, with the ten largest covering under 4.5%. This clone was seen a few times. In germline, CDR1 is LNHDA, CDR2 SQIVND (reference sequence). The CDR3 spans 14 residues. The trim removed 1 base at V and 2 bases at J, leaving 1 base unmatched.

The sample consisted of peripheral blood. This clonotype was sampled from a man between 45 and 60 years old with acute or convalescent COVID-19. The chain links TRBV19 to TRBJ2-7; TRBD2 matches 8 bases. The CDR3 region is CASSIGGLAYEQYF. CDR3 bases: TGTGCCAGTAGTATAGGGGGACTAGCCTACGAGCAGTACTTC.